The 24 T cell receptor beta chains below all came from one sample that was sequenced in a study of T cells in narcolepsy. Libraries were prepared by immunoSEQ multiplex PCR; TCRdb keeps only in-frame clonotypes and omits some of them. The sample shows approximately 30,000 clones, approximately 89% of them seen only once. Material for sequencing was CD45RA- memory CD4+ T cells from PBMCs. The receptors originated from a human donor with narcolepsy.

The chain carries TRBV29-1 and TRBJ1-1; D possibly corresponds to TRBD1 (5 bases). The CDR3 length is 13 residues. The germline gives CDR1 SQVTM, CDR2 ANQGSEA. Deletions cut 5 bases from V and 4 bases from J, with 14 bases between. This CDR3 is CSVSNRGGTEAFF. DNA for the CDR3: TGCAGCGTTTCTAATAGGGGCGGCACTGAAGCTTTCTTT.

This clone was recorded a few times. The same CDR3 arises from other DNA sequences in this sample as well. The gene calls are TRBV5-1 and TRBJ2-5; D remains unclear. V lost 2 bases, J lost 2 bases, and 7 bases lay in between. Looked up from germline, CDR1 is SGHRS and CDR2 is YFSETQ. This CDR3 comprises 13 residues. The CDR3 spells CASSLGVQETQYF. The CDR3 DNA reads TGCGCCAGCAGCTTAGGCGTACAAGAGACCCAGTACTTC.

The gene calls are TRBV27 and TRBJ2-2; tentatively, D is TRBD1 (6 bases). V was shortened by 3 bases and J by 5 bases, with 10 bases between the two germline ends. From germline, CDR1 is MNHEY and CDR2 SMNVEV (reference sequence). This CDR3 comprises 14 residues. The CDR3 loop reads CASSFTQGTGELFF. CDR3 sequence (DNA): TGTGCCAGCAGTTTTACTCAGGGGACCGGGGAGCTGTTTTTT.

The chain has TRBV15 and TRBJ1-2, with a weak D call TRBD1 (5 bases). Germline CDR1 and CDR2: LNHNV and YYDKDF (reference sequence). V was trimmed by 1 base and J by 4 bases, leaving 13 bases between them. This CDR3 has 15 residues. This chain's CDR3 is CATSRARGEGYGYTF. CDR3 DNA: TGTGCCACCAGCAGAGCCCGGGGGGAGGGCTATGGCTACACCTTC.

This clone was recorded only once. The V and J genes are TRBV2 and TRBJ2-2; TRBD2 aligns across 14 bases. CDR3 size: 15 residues. CDR1 is SNHLY and CDR2 is FYNNEI in the germline V gene. Losses at the gene ends were 6 bases for V and 6 bases for J; bases not matched to a gene: 3. CDR3 amino acids: CASRGLAGEAGELFF. CDR3 bases: TGTGCCAGCAGGGGACTAGCGGGGGAAGCCGGGGAGCTGTTTTTT.

This clone appeared a single time. The genes are TRBV7-9 and TRBJ1-4, with 7 bases aligning to TRBD1. CDR1 SEHNR and CDR2 FQNEAQ come from the germline V gene (reference sequence). The CDR3 is made up of 14 amino acids. After removal of 4 bases from V and 8 bases from J, the junction contained 7 bases not matched to a gene. CDR3 DNA: TGTGCCAGCAGCTCCGCCGGGGACAGCGAAAAACTGTTTTTT. Amino acids: CASSSAGDSEKLFF.

The chain carries TRBV4-1 and TRBJ2-2, with TRBD2 identical over 14 bases. V shed 1 base and J 6 bases; nucleotides not matched to a gene: 7. Germline V CDR1 and CDR2: MGHRA, YSYEKL. CDR3 size: 18 residues. The CDR3 region has the DNA TGCGCCAGCAGCCAAGTCCGGGGACTAGCGGGGGTGGCCGGGGAGCTGTTTTTT. Translation gives CASSQVRGLAGVAGELFF.

The chain links TRBV23-1 to TRBJ2-7; TRBD1 aligns across 7 bases. Being an ORF, TRBV23-1 has a function that is uncertain. Trimming took 7 bases from V and 2 from J; bases not matched to a gene: 14. The CDR3 runs 16 residues. CDR3 sequence (DNA): TGCGCCAGCACCCCTCAAGTGGACAGGTGGACCTACGAGCAGTACGTC. This gives the protein CASTPQVDRWTYEQYV.

Comment on this clone: The sample contains more than one DNA sequence encoding this CDR3. The chain employs TRBV5-1 and TRBJ2-1; 10 bases are shared with TRBD2. The CDR3 has 15 residues. The germline V gene encodes CDR1 SGHRS and CDR2 YFSETQ. The V gene end was trimmed by 0 bases and the J gene end by 5 bases; junction bases not matched to a gene: 2. The CDR3 nucleotides are TGCGCCAGCAGCTTGGTACTAGCGGGGAACAATGAGCAGTTCTTC. Residues: CASSLVLAGNNEQFF.

This rearrangement joins TRBV10-2 to TRBJ1-3; 7 positions match TRBD1. Germline V CDR1 and CDR2: WSHSY, SAAADI. The V and J ends lost 2 bases and 2 bases, in that order; junction bases with no gene match: 6. The CDR3 totals 16 residues. The CDR3 nucleotides read TGCGCCAGCAGTGAGAGGCAGGGGGTACCTGGAAACACCATATATTTT. It is translated as CASSERQGVPGNTIYF.

This clone was recorded only once. The V and J genes are TRBV6-5 and TRBJ1-2, with a weak D call TRBD1 (6 bases). The CDR3 runs 13 residues. The germline V gene encodes CDR1 MNHEY and CDR2 SVGAGI. V shed 7 bases and J shed 7 bases, with 16 bases lying between them. CDR3 coding DNA: TGTGCCAGCAACCACAGAGGGGGACTTGGCTACACCTTC. It codes for CASNHRGGLGYTF.

The rearrangement uses TRBV6-1 and TRBJ1-2; tentative D call: TRBD1 (6 bases). Trimming left V 3 bases short and J 8 bases short, with 13 bases between. This CDR3 spans 13 amino acids. Germline CDR1 reads MNHNS; CDR2 reads SASEGT. CDR3 region: CASSDMGGLGYTF. The CDR3 DNA sequence: TGTGCCAGCAGTGATATGGGGGGCCTGGGCTACACCTTC.

This clone was seen a handful of times. V gene TRBV28 combines with J gene TRBJ1-5; D remains unclear. In germline, CDR1 is MDHEN, CDR2 SYDVKM. This CDR3 is 15 amino acids long. The ends were cut back, 7 bases at V and 1 base at J, with 14 bases in the middle. In DNA form, the CDR3 reads TGTGCCAGCATCCGAGCGGGAGGAAGCAATCAGCCCCAGCATTTT. This codes for CASIRAGGSNQPQHF.

The CDR3 is CASSRSLNEKLFF. Written as DNA, the CDR3 is TGTGCCAGCAGTCGCTCCTTGAATGAAAAACTGTTTTTT. The chain uses TRBV28 and TRBJ1-4; D gene unclear. With 5 bases removed from V and 5 bases from J, the gap between germline ends came to 9 bases. In germline, CDR1 is MDHEN, CDR2 SYDVKM. This CDR3 is built from 13 residues.

This clone was seen once. The CDR3 DNA sequence: TGTGCCAGCAGCCACCGATTCAGGGACGGCTACGAGCAGTACGTC. Translated, it gives CASSHRFRDGYEQYV. This chain joins TRBV2 and TRBJ2-7; D tentatively fits TRBD1 or TRBD2 (5 bases each). Trimming cost V 6 bases and J 3 bases, with 18 bases left between them. The CDR3 spans 15 residues. Germline values: CDR1 SNHLY, CDR2 FYNNEI.

The rearrangement joins TRBV5-1 to TRBJ2-1, with D possibly called TRBD1 or TRBD2 (6 bases each). The germline CDR1 and CDR2 sequences are SGHRS and YFSETQ. V was clipped by 4 bases and J by 6 bases, with 14 bases between them. CDR3 length: 14 amino acids. The CDR3 spells CASSHGGGVNEQFF. CDR3 nucleotides: TGCGCCAGCAGCCACGGGGGCGGGGTCAATGAGCAGTTCTTC.

The chain has TRBV6-6 and TRBJ1-3, with D possibly matching TRBD1 (5 bases). Per the germline V gene, CDR1 is MNHNY and CDR2 is SVGAGI (reference sequence). The CDR3 runs 13 residues. Deletions cut 5 bases from V and 4 bases from J, with 9 bases between. DNA for the CDR3: TGTGCCAGCAGTGCGGGGCCCGGAAACACCATATATTTT. Protein: CASSAGPGNTIYF.

The chain employs TRBV7-2 and TRBJ2-2, with a weak D call TRBD2 (5 bases). V was clipped by 3 bases and J by 1 base, with 9 bases between them. This CDR3 spans 15 amino acids. CDR1 SGHTA and CDR2 FQGNSA come from the germline V gene. Here the CDR3 reads CASSLGVKNTGELFF. The CDR3 DNA sequence: TGTGCCAGCAGCTTGGGAGTTAAGAACACCGGGGAGCTGTTTTTT.

The CDR3 nucleotides read TGTGCCAGCAGCTTACGACCGGGACATTTCTACGAGCAGTACGTC. Protein: CASSLRPGHFYEQYV. The chain recombines TRBV11-2 with TRBJ2-7; tentative D call: TRBD1 (6 bases). The V gene lost 2 bases and the J gene lost 3 bases, with 14 bases spanning the gap. This CDR3 comprises 15 residues. Germline V gives CDR1 SGHAT, CDR2 FQNNGV.

This chain uses TRBV2 with TRBJ1-6, with D unclear. The CDR3 runs 15 residues. Trimming left V 7 bases short and J 8 bases short, with 18 bases between. Germline V gives CDR1 SNHLY, CDR2 FYNNEI. DNA of the CDR3: TGTGCCAGCACCCCCCGCCCGGACGGGGATTCACCCCTCCACTTT. It encodes CASTPRPDGDSPLHF.

This chain links TRBV4-1 with TRBJ1-2, with 8 bases that match TRBD1. Trimming removed 1 base from V and 8 bases from J; junction bases left unmatched: 9. CDR1 MGHRA and CDR2 YSYEKL come from the germline V gene. CDR3 size: 15 residues. CDR3 sequence reads: CASSQVAGGAYGYTF. In DNA, the CDR3 is TGCGCCAGCAGCCAAGTAGCAGGGGGCGCCTACGGCTACACCTTC.

The rearrangement links TRBV9 to TRBJ2-5, with unresolved D. The germline gives CDR1 SGDLS, CDR2 YYNGEE. Trimming pared 4 bases from V and 4 bases from J, leaving 17 bases between. This CDR3 region has 15 residues. The CDR3 loop reads CASSFADGHAETQYF. CDR3 nucleotide sequence: TGTGCCAGCAGCTTTGCGGACGGGCATGCAGAGACCCAGTACTTC.

CDR3 sequence (DNA): TGTGCCAGTAGTACTAAGGGACAGGGGTACTATGGCTACACCTTC. This gives the protein CASSTKGQGYYGYTF. V and J are TRBV19 and TRBJ1-2, with TRBD1 matching 10 bases. The trim removed 4 bases at V and 3 bases at J, leaving 5 bases unmatched. In germline, CDR1 is LNHDA, CDR2 SQIVND (reference sequence). The length of the CDR3 is 15 residues. The full variable domain, completed using reference TRBV19 and TRBJ1-2, is DGGITQSPKYLFRKEGQNVTLSCEQNLNHDAMYWYRQDPGQGLRLIYYSQIVNDFQKGDIAEGYSVSREKKESFPLTVTSAQKNPTAFYLCASSTKGQGYYGYTFGSGTRLTVV.

V and J are TRBV6-6 and TRBJ2-5; TRBD1 might be the D (6 bases). Germline V gene data show CDR1 as MNHNY and CDR2 as SVGAGI (reference sequence). V lost 6 bases and J 0 bases, leaving 14 bases between the germline ends. This CDR3 has 15 residues. The chain's CDR3 is CASRTGQSYQETQYF. DNA of the CDR3: TGTGCCAGCAGAACTGGACAGTCGTACCAAGAGACCCAGTACTTC.